This T cell receptor beta chain was recorded in a study of cytomegalovirus exposure and HLA in healthy donors. As concerns this clone: Antigen specificity is unknown.

The PCR contained 60 Vbeta and 13 Jbeta primers. Using immunoSEQ multiplex PCR, the repertoire was profiled, and TCRdb retains in-frame clones only, with some absent. The data contain 150,000 to 200,000 clones, 75% to 90% of them singletons. Overall study findings and caveats: A later analysis showed that HLA-associated TCR beta chains had undergone more clonal expansion than equally common others. Across HLA loci, a later analysis found differing TCR association rates, with DRB1 most and HLA-C fewest. A missense DCLRE1C variant was associated with V- and J-gene trimming of TCR beta chains in a later analysis, and an independent cohort replicated the association.

The clonotype comes from a man younger than 35 in good health and CMV-seropositive. Sequenced sample: PBMCs.

CDR3 in amino acids: CASSQDRHRGQWGNTEAFF. The CDR3 DNA is TGTGCCAGCAGCCAAGATCGGCACAGGGGGCAATGGGGGAACACTGAAGCTTTCTTT. The chain couples TRBV14 to TRBJ1-1; TRBD1 aligns across 9 bases. The junction had 12 bases not matched to a gene; V was cut back by 0 bases and J by 1 base. The CDR3 covers 19 residues. Per germline, CDR1 SGHDN and CDR2 FVKESK.